Listed below are T cell receptor beta chains from one sample, sequenced in a study of blood T cell repertoires in COVID-19. Here immunoSEQ multiplex PCR was the method, and the copy in TCRdb shows in-frame clones only, minus some. The repertoire holds about 170,000 clones, with about 88% as singletons. The sequencing sample was made of PBMCs or T cells enriched from blood (not recorded which). These receptors were taken from a woman aged 18-30 years who had recovered from COVID-19. Each CDR3 is given with its conserved first and last residue. Not every row has a clone size; where given, it reads once, few, many or a size class.

v_call,j_call,clone_size,cdr3_aa
TRBV28,TRBJ2-6,-,CASSLPRGVGSGANVLTF
TRBV7-6,TRBJ1-2,few,CASSLGQALGGYTF
TRBV9,TRBJ1-2,once,CASSAEGTGGYTF
TRBV5-4,TRBJ2-7,-,CASSWGPTLGLDRHEQYF
TRBV10-3,TRBJ2-1,-,CAISEYGAGASTEQFF
TRBV30,TRBJ1-5,-,CAWSLTEGNRPQHF
TRBV11-3,TRBJ2-7,-,CASSLDPPGRGPNWSYEQYF
TRBV28,TRBJ2-1,-,CASSLFRTHNEQFF
TRBV11-2,TRBJ2-1,-,CASSFSGGRSYNEQFF
TRBV30,TRBJ2-5,-,CAWSGLAGGAQETQYF
TRBV29-1,TRBJ2-7,-,CSVEVQLRQGTTYEQYF
TRBV27,TRBJ2-7,once,CASSEYISYEQYF
TRBV28,TRBJ2-7,-,CASNHQGQGTYEQYF
TRBV27,TRBJ2-7,-,CASSFGRLVNEQYF
TRBV30,TRBJ2-7,-,CAWSVVRASGNYEQYF
TRBV5-4,TRBJ1-2,-,CASTTEARGYTF
TRBV7-3,TRBJ2-2,-,CASSLTPSTGELFF
TRBV19,TRBJ2-5,-,CASSPERGGPETQYF